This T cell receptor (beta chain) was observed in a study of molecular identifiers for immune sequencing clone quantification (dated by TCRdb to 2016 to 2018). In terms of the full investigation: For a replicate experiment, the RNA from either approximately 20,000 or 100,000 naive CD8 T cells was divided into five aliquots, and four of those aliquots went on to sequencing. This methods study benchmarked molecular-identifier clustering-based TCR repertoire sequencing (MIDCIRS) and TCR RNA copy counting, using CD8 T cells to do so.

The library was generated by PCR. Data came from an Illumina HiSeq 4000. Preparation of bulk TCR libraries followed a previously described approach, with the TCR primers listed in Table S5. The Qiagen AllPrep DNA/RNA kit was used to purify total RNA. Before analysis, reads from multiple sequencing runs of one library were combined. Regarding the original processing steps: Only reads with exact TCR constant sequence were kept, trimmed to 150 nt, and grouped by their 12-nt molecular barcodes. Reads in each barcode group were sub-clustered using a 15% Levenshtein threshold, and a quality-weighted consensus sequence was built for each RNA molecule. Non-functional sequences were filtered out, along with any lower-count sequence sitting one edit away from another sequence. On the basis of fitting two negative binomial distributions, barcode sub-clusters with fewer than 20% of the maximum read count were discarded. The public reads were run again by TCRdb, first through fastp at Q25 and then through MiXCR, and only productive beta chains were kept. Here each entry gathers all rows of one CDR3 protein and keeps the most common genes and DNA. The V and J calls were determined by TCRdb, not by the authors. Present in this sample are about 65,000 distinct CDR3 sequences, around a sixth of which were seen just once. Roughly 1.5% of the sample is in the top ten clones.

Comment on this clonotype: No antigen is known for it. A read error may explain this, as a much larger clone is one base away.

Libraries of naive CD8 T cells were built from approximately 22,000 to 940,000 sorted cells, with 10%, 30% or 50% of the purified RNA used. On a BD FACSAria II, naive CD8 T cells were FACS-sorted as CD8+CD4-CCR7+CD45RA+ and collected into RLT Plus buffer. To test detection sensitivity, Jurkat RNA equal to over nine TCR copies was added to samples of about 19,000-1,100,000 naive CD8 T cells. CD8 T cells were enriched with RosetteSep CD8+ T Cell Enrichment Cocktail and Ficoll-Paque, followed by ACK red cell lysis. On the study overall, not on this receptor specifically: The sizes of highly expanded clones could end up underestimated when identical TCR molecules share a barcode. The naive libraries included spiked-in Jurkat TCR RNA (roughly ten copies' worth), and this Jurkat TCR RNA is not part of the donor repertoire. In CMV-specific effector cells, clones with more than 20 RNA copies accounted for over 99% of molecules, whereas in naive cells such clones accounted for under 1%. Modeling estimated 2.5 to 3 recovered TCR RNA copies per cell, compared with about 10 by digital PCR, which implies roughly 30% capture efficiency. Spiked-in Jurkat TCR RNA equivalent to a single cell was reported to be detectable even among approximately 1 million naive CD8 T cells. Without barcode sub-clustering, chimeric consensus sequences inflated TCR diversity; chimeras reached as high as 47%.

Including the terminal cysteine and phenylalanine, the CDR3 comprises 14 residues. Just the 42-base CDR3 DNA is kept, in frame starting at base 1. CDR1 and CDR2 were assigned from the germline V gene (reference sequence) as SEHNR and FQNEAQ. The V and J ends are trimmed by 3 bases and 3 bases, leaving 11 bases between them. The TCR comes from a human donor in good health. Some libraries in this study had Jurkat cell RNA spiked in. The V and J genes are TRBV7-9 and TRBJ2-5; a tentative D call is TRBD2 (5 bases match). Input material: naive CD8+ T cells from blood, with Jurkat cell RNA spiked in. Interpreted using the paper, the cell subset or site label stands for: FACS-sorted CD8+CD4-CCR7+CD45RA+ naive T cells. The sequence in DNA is TGTGCCAGCAGCTTCGCAGCGGATGAAGAGACCCAGTACTTC. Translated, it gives CASSFAADEETQYF.